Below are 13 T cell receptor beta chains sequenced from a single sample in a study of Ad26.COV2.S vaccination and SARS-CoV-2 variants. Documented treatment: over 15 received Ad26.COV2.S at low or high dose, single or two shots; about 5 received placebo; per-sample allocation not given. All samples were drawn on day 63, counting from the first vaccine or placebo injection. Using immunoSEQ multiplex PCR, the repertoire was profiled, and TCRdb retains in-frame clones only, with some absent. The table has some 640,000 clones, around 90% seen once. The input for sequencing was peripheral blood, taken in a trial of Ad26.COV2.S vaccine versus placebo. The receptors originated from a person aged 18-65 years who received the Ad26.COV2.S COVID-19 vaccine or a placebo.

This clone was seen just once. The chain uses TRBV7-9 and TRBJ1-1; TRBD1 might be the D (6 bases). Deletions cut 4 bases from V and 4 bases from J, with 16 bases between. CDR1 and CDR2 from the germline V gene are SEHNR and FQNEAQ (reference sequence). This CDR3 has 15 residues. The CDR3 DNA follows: TGTGCCAGCAGCTACTACAGGGATTGGGGCACTGAAGCTTTCTTT. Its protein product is CASSYYRDWGTEAFF.

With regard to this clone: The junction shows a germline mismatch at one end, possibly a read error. The CDR3 sequence is CKPRKLGQGDCSSNQPQHF. The CDR3 DNA is TGCAAACCCCGAAAGCTGGGACAGGGGGATTGTTCGAGCAATCAGCCCCAGCATTTT. The V gene is TRBV30, the J gene TRBJ1-5; TRBD1 matches at 11 bases. This CDR3 has 19 residues. Germline V gene lookup returns CDR1 GTSNPN and CDR2 SVGIG (reference sequence).

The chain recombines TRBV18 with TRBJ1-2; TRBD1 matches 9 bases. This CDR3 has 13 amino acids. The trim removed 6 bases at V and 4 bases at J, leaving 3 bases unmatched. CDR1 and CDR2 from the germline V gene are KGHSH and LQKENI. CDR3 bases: TGTGCCAGCTCTACAGGGGGCCTCTATGGCTACACCTTC. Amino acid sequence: CASSTGGLYGYTF.

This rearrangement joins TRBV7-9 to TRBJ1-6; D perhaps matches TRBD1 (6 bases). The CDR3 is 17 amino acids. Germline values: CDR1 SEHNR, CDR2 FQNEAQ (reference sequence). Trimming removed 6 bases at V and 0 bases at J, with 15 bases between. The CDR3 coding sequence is TGTGCCAGCAGGACCGCCGGAGGGGGCTCCTATAATTCACCCCTCCACTTT. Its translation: CASRTAGGGSYNSPLHF.

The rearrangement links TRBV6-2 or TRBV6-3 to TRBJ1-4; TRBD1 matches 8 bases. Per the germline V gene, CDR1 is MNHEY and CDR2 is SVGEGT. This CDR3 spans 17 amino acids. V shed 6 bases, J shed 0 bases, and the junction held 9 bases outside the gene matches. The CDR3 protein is CASSPGQGGATNEKLFF. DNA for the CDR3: TGTGCCAGCAGCCCCGGACAGGGCGGGGCAACTAATGAAAAACTGTTTTTT.

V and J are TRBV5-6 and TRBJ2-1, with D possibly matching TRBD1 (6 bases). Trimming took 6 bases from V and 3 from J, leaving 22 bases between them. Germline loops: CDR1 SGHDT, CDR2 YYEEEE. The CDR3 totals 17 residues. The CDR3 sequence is CASKFLIQGAYYNEQFF. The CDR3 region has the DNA TGTGCCAGCAAGTTTTTAATACAGGGAGCCTACTACAATGAGCAGTTCTTC.

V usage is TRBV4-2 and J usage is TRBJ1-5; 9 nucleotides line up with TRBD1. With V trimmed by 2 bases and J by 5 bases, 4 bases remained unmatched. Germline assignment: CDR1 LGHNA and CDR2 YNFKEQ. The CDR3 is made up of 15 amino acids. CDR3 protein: CASSQQTGGDQPQHF. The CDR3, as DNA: TGTGCCAGCAGCCAACAGACAGGGGGGGATCAGCCCCAGCATTTT.

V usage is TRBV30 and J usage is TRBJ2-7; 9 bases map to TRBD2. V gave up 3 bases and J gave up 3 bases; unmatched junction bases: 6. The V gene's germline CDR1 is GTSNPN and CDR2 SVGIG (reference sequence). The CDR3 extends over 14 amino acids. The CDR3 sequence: CAWRSSGRSYEQYF. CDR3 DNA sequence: TGTGCCTGGAGATCGAGCGGGAGGAGCTACGAGCAGTACTTC. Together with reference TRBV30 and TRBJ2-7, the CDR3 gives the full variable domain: SQTIHQWPATLVQPVGSPLSLECTVEGTSNPNLYWYRQAAGRGLQLLFYSVGIGQISSEVPQNLSASRPQDRQFILSSKKLLLSDSGFYLCAWRSSGRSYEQYFGPGTRLTVT.

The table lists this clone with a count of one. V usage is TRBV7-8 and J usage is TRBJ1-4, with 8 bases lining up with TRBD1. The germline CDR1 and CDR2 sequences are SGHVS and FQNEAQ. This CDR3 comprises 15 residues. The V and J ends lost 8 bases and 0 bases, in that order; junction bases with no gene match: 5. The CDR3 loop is CASGQGDSTNEKLFF. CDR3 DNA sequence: TGTGCCAGCGGACAGGGAGACTCAACTAATGAAAAACTGTTTTTT.

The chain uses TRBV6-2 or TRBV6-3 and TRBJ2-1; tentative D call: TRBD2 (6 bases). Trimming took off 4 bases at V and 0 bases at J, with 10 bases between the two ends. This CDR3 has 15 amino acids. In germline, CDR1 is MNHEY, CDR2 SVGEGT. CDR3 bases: TGTGCCAGCAGTTTCGGGGGTCTCTCCTACAATGAGCAGTTCTTC. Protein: CASSFGGLSYNEQFF.

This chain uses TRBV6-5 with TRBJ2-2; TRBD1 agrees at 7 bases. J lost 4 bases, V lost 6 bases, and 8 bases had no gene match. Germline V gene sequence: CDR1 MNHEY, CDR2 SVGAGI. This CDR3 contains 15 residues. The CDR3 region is CASSPDRAGTGELFF. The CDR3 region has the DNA TGTGCCAGCAGCCCCGACAGGGCGGGCACCGGGGAGCTGTTTTTT.

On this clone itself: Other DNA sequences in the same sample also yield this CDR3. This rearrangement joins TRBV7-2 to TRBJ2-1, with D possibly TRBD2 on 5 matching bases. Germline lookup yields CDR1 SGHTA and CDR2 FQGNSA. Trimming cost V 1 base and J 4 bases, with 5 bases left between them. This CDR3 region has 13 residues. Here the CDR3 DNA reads TGTGCCAGCAGCTTAGAGCGGTACAATGAGCAGTTCTTC. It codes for CASSLERYNEQFF.

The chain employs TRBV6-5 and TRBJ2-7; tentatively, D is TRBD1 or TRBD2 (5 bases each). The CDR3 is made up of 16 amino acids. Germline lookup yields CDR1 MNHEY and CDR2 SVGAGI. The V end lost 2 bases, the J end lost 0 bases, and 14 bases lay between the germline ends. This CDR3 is CASSYGAGSSSYEQYF. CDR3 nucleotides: TGTGCCAGCAGTTACGGGGCGGGTTCTAGCTCCTACGAGCAGTACTTC.